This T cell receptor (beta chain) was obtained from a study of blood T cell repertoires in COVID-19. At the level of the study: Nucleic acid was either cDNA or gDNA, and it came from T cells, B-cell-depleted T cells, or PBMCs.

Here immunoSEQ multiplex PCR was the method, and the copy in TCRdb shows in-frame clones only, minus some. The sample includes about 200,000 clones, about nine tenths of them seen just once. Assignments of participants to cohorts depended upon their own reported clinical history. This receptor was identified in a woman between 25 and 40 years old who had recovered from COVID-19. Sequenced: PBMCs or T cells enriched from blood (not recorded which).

DNA for the CDR3: TGTGCCAGCAGCCCGTCGGAGACCCAGTACTTC. This codes for CASSPSETQYF. The chain is built from TRBV7-6 and TRBJ2-5; no reliable D call. V lost 5 bases and J lost 5, with 6 bases in between. The CDR3 has 11 amino acids. Germline V lookup: CDR1 SGHVS, CDR2 FNYEAQ.